These 22 T cell receptor beta chains came from one sample sequenced in a study of CD8 T cells in ankylosing spondylitis. MiXCR, run by TCRdb on the 5' RACE reads, gives a single entry per CDR3 protein. The sample shows 200,000 to 250,000 distinct CDR3 sequences, about 10% of them seen only once. Sequenced material: blood, either unsorted or a sorted T cell fraction (not recorded which). The receptors stem from a male donor with ankylosing spondylitis or in good health (not recorded which).

At least ten counts were recorded for this clonotype. V and J are TRBV12-3 or TRBV12-4 and TRBJ2-2, with no clear D. Trimming took 8 bases from V and 5 from J, leaving 12 bases between them. The CDR3 has 13 residues. CDR3: CASGPRVTGELFF. In DNA form, the CDR3 reads TGTGCCAGCGGGCCACGGGTTACCGGGGAGCTGTTTTTT.

This clonotype was counted at least ten times. The V call is TRBV20-1, the J call TRBJ1-2, with 7 bases aligning to TRBD1. The germline V gene encodes CDR1 DFQATT and CDR2 SNEGSKA (reference sequence). The ends lost 2 bases at V and 5 bases at J; junction bases unmatched: 5. This CDR3 has 13 amino acids. The CDR3 DNA reads as TGCAGTGCTAGACAGACAGGGAGTTATGGCTACACCTTC. It yields the protein CSARQTGSYGYTF.

This clonotype was recorded at least ten times. The CDR3 spells CASLTFRAGDHEQFF. The CDR3 region has the DNA TGTGCCAGCCTTACCTTCCGAGCGGGGGATCATGAGCAGTTCTTC. The chain combines TRBV5-6 with TRBJ2-1; 8 nucleotides match TRBD2. With V trimmed by 7 bases and J by 8 bases, 14 bases remained unmatched. There are 15 residues in the CDR3. Germline values: CDR1 SGHDT, CDR2 YYEEEE.

The table lists this clonotype with many counts. For the CDR3, the DNA is TGTGCCAGCAGGGATAGCAATCAGCCCCAGCATTTT. Translating it yields CASRDSNQPQHF. This rearrangement joins TRBV2 to TRBJ1-5; the D is unclear. CDR1 is SNHLY, CDR2 FYNNEI, per germline. CDR3 length: 12 residues. V dropped 6 bases and J dropped 0 bases, with 3 bases sitting between them.

The chain has TRBV5-1 and TRBJ2-3, with 13 bases aligning to TRBD2. The V segment lost 4 bases and the J segment 2 bases; nucleotides outside the gene matches: 4. Germline V gene lookup returns CDR1 SGHRS and CDR2 YFSETQ. The CDR3 spans 16 residues. This CDR3 reads CASSDGTSGVTDTQYF. The DNA of the CDR3 is TGCGCCAGCAGCGATGGGACTAGCGGGGTCACAGATACGCAGTATTTT. Supplemented by reference TRBV5-1 and TRBJ2-3, the full variable domain reads KAGVTQTPRYLIKTRGQQVTLSCSPISGHRSVSWYQQTPGQGLQFLFEYFSETQRNKGNFPGRFSGRQFSNSRSEMNVSTLELGDSALYLCASSDGTSGVTDTQYFGPGTRLTVL.

This clonotype has ten or more counts. The chain links TRBV20-1 to TRBJ2-3, with D perhaps TRBD1 (5 bases). The germline CDR1 and CDR2 sequences are DFQATT and SNEGSKA (reference sequence). This CDR3 is 15 amino acids long. V lost 0 bases, J lost 0 bases, and 10 bases lay in between. DNA for the CDR3: TGCAGTGCTAGAGATGACAGCCAAAGCACAGATACGCAGTATTTT. Protein product: CSARDDSQSTDTQYF.

At least ten counts were recorded for this clonotype. The chain is built from TRBV5-5 and TRBJ2-4, with D unresolved. The CDR3 contains 15 residues. Germline lookup yields CDR1 SGHKS and CDR2 YYEKEE (reference sequence). The V end lost 4 bases, the J end lost 0 bases, and 11 bases lay between the germline ends. CDR3 DNA sequence: TGTGCCAGCAGCGTGACGGTACTAGCCAAAAACATTCAGTACTTC. It codes for CASSVTVLAKNIQYF.

This clonotype was seen repeatedly, ten times or more. The chain joins TRBV28 to TRBJ2-1, with D tentatively TRBD1 (7 bases). V lost 6 bases to trimming and J lost 1 base, with 16 bases between them. This CDR3 is built from 16 residues. The V gene's germline CDR1 is MDHEN and CDR2 SYDVKM. The CDR3 DNA reads as TGTGCCAGCAGCTCCCCGCGGGACAGATCCTACAATGAGCAGTTCTTC. It specifies CASSSPRDRSYNEQFF.

This clonotype was counted ten times or more. This chain joins TRBV18 and TRBJ2-3, with 8 bases that match TRBD1. The CDR3 contains 15 residues. V trimming: 5 bases; J trimming: 3 bases; junction bases outside the gene matches: 7. Germline V gene lookup returns CDR1 KGHSH and CDR2 LQKENI. For the CDR3, the DNA is TGTGCCAGCTCAACCGGGACAGGCCAGACAGATACGCAGTATTTT. This translates into CASSTGTGQTDTQYF. The whole variable domain, filled in from reference TRBV18 and TRBJ2-3, reads NAGVMQNPRHLVRRRGQEARLRCSPMKGHSHVYWYRQLPEEGLKFMVYLQKENIIDESGMPKERFSAEFPKEGPSILRIQQVVRGDSAAYFCASSTGTGQTDTQYFGPGTRLTVL.

The chain recombines TRBV7-2 with TRBJ2-7, with D unclear. Germline CDR1 is SGHTA and CDR2 is FQGNSA. V lost 4 bases and J 3 bases, leaving 7 bases between the germline ends. The length of the CDR3 is 12 residues. The CDR3 sequence is CASSSTNYEQYF. In DNA form, the CDR3 reads TGTGCCAGCAGCTCGACCAACTACGAGCAGTACTTC. Full variable domain (missing parts from reference TRBV7-2 and TRBJ2-7): GAGVSQSPSNKVTEKGKDVELRCDPISGHTALYWYRQSLGQGLEFLIYFQGNSAPDKSGLPSDRFSAERTGGSVSTLTIQRTQQEDSAVYLCASSSTNYEQYFGPGTRLTVT.

This clonotype was detected many times. The V and J genes are TRBV5-1 and TRBJ2-3; TRBD2 is a possible D gene (6 bases). The germline V and J ends were trimmed by 4 bases and 10 bases, with 19 bases remaining between them. The CDR3 has 14 residues. Germline CDR1 SGHRS, CDR2 YFSETQ. DNA for the CDR3: TGCGCCAGCAGCCCCGATCCTACTAGCCCCGCGCAGTATTTT. The encoded protein is CASSPDPTSPAQYF. The full variable domain, rest sourced from reference TRBV5-1 and TRBJ2-3, is KAGVTQTPRYLIKTRGQQVTLSCSPISGHRSVSWYQQTPGQGLQFLFEYFSETQRNKGNFPGRFSGRQFSNSRSEMNVSTLELGDSALYLCASSPDPTSPAQYFGPGTRLTVL.

This clonotype has a count of ten or more. This chain connects TRBV7-2 to TRBJ1-1; D is uncertain. Per germline, CDR1 SGHTA and CDR2 FQGNSA. The CDR3 extends over 13 amino acids. V lost 1 base, J lost 0 bases, and 3 bases lay in between. Written as DNA, the CDR3 is TGTGCCAGCAGCTTAGAGGTGAACACTGAAGCTTTCTTT. It is translated as CASSLEVNTEAFF.

This clonotype was observed a handful of times. The V and J genes are TRBV11-2 and TRBJ2-1, with a possible D match to TRBD2 (7 bases). There are 14 residues in the CDR3. Trimming pared 5 bases from V and 7 bases from J, leaving 15 bases between. Germline assignment: CDR1 SGHAT and CDR2 FQNNGV. This CDR3 reads CASSPHAGANEQFF. The CDR3 DNA reads as TGTGCCAGCAGCCCTCACGCGGGGGCAAATGAGCAGTTCTTC.

The chain carries TRBV6-5 and TRBJ1-6, with 7 bases fitting TRBD1. The germline gives CDR1 MNHEY, CDR2 SVGAGI. The CDR3 covers 16 residues. The J segment lost 10 bases and the V segment lost 4 bases, leaving 13 bases of the junction unmatched. Written as DNA, the CDR3 is TGTGCCAGCAGTTCCCGAATGACAGGGTCTGTCTCACCCCTCCACTTT. Its protein is CASSSRMTGSVSPLHF.

This clonotype was seen a few times. The V gene is TRBV5-1, the J gene TRBJ2-2; TRBD2 aligns across 7 bases. Trimming took 0 bases from V and 4 from J; bases not matched to a gene: 6. This CDR3 region has 16 residues. Germline V gene lookup returns CDR1 SGHRS and CDR2 YFSETQ. The CDR3 DNA follows: TGCGCCAGCAGCTTGGAGGGAACGGGGGGCACCGGGGAGCTGTTTTTT. It encodes CASSLEGTGGTGELFF.

This clonotype was counted at least ten times. The gene calls are TRBV5-1 and TRBJ2-7; D not certain. Trimming removed 0 bases from V and 6 bases from J, with 10 bases in between. Germline lookup yields CDR1 SGHRS and CDR2 YFSETQ. This CDR3 has 13 amino acids. The CDR3 here is CASSLEGMGEQYF. The DNA for the CDR3 is TGCGCCAGCAGCTTGGAGGGAATGGGCGAGCAGTACTTC. The full variable domain, with the rest looked up from reference TRBV5-1 and TRBJ2-7, is KAGVTQTPRYLIKTRGQQVTLSCSPISGHRSVSWYQQTPGQGLQFLFEYFSETQRNKGNFPGRFSGRQFSNSRSEMNVSTLELGDSALYLCASSLEGMGEQYFGPGTRLTVT.

This clonotype was seen many times. This chain links TRBV5-1 with TRBJ2-4; D might be TRBD2 (5 bases). CDR1 is SGHRS, CDR2 YFSETQ, per germline. This CDR3 region has 15 residues. Trimming took 1 base from V and 8 from J, leaving 16 bases between them. CDR3 bases: TGCGCCAGCAGCTTGCCTAGCATGATAAAAGACATTCAGTACTTC. Protein: CASSLPSMIKDIQYF.

This clonotype appeared many times. The chain couples TRBV7-3 to TRBJ2-6, with a weak D call TRBD2 (5 bases). V was pared by 6 bases and J by 7 bases, with 13 bases between. From germline, CDR1 is SGHTA and CDR2 FQGTGA. This CDR3 spans 14 amino acids. The CDR3 reads CASSTNGGANVLTF. CDR3 in DNA: TGTGCCAGCAGTACAAACGGAGGCGCCAACGTCCTGACTTTC.

There are many counts of this clonotype. This chain connects TRBV3-1 to TRBJ2-3; D tentatively reads TRBD1 or TRBD2 (6 bases each). The V end was cut by 3 bases, the J end by 0 bases, with 16 bases between. CDR1 and CDR2 (germline): LGHDT, YNNKEL (reference sequence). The CDR3 is 17 residues long. DNA for the CDR3: TGTGCCAGCAGCCATCTCTCAGGAGGGGGGAGCACAGATACGCAGTATTTT. Its translation is CASSHLSGGGSTDTQYF.

This clonotype was found many times. This chain uses TRBV21-1 with TRBJ2-1. TRBV21-1 is a recognized pseudogene. The CDR3 loop spans 17 amino acids. Here the CDR3 reads CASSKVRESSSYNEQFF. The CDR3 DNA is TGTGCCAGCAGCAAAGTAAGGGAATCCAGCTCCTACAATGAGCAGTTCTTC.

In its sample, this clonotype was seen many times. CDR3: CASSARSHTPTDTQYF. CDR3 nucleotide sequence: TGTGCCAGCAGCGCTCGGAGCCATACCCCCACAGATACGCAGTATTTT. The chain links TRBV7-2 to TRBJ2-3; D unresolved. With 5 bases removed from V and 2 bases from J, the gap between germline ends came to 17 bases. In germline, CDR1 is SGHTA, CDR2 FQGNSA. The CDR3 is 16 amino acids.

This chain joins TRBV6-1 and TRBJ2-1; 8 nucleotides line up with TRBD1. This CDR3 contains 17 residues. Germline V gene sequence: CDR1 MNHNS, CDR2 SASEGT. With V trimmed by 0 bases and J by 4 bases, 8 bases remained unmatched. CDR3 residues: CASSEASGGSLYNEQFF. The CDR3 DNA is TGTGCCAGCAGTGAAGCGTCAGGGGGCTCCCTTTACAATGAGCAGTTCTTC.